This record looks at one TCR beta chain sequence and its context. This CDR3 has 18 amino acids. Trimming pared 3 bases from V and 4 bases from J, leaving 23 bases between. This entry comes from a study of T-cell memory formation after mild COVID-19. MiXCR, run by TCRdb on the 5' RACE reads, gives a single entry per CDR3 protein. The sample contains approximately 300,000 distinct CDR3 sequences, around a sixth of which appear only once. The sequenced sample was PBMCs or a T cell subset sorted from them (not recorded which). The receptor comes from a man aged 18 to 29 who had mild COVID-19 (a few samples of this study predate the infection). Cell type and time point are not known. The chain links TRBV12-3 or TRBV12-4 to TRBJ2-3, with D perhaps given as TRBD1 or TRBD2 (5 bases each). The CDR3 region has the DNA TGTGCCAGCAGTTTCTGGGGACCACAAGCCCTGAGGCCAGATACGCAGTATTTT. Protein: CASSFWGPQALRPDTQYF.